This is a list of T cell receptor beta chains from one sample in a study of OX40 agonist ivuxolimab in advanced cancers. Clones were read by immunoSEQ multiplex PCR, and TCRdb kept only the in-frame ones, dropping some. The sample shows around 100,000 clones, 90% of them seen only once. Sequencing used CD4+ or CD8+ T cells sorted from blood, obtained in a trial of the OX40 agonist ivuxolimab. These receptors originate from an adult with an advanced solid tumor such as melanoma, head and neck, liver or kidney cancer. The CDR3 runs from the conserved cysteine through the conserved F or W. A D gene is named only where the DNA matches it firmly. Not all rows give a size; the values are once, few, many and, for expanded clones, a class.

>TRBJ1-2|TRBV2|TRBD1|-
CASSGDRQGARNGYTF
TGTGCCAGCAGTGGGGACCGACAGGGGGCGAGGAATGGCTACACCTTC
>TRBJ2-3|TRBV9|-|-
CASSVGSGGGARTDTQYF
TGTGCCAGCAGCGTAGGTTCTGGAGGGGGGGCCCGCACAGATACGCAGTATTTT
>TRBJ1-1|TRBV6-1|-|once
CASSESNSGSSTFF
TGTGCCAGCAGTGAAAGTAACAGTGGGTCGTCGACTTTCTTT
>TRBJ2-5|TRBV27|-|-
CASSSRAGGRETQYF
TGTGCCAGCAGTTCGCGGGCCGGGGGAAGAGAGACCCAGTACTTC
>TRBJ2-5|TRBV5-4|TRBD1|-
CASRQGFEETQYF
TGTGCCAGCAGACAGGGGTTTGAAGAGACCCAGTACTTC
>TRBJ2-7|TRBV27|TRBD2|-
CASTTGTSGGIGEQYF
TGTGCCAGCACCACTGGGACTAGCGGGGGTATCGGCGAGCAGTACTTC
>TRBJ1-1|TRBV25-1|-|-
CASSMKGRTEAFF
TGTGCCAGCAGTATGAAAGGTAGGACTGAAGCTTTCTTT
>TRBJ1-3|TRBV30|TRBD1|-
CAWGGQGSGNTIYF
TGTGCCTGGGGGGGACAGGGCTCTGGAAACACCATATATTTT
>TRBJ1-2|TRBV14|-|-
CASSQDNHRVDGYTF
TGTGCCAGCAGCCAAGATAATCACAGGGTAGACGGCTACACCTTC
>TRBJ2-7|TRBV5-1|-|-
CASSPDGGLYEQYF
TGCGCCAGCAGCCCGGACGGGGGGCTCTACGAGCAGTACTTC
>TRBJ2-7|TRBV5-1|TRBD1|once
CASSPQTGTAYEQYF
TGCGCCAGCAGTCCTCAGACCGGGACAGCCTACGAGCAGTACTTC
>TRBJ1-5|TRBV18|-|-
CASSPGAGNQPQHF
TGTGCCAGCTCACCAGGGGCGGGAAATCAGCCCCAGCATTTT
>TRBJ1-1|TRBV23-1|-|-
CASSQKERDLNTLMNTEAFF
TGCGCCAGCAGTCAAAAGGAAAGGGACCTTAATACGCTAATGAACACTGAAGCTTTCTTT